This entry lists 19 T cell receptor beta chains sequenced from one sample in a study of T-cell memory formation after mild COVID-19. TCRdb independently ran MiXCR on the 5' RACE reads; one entry per CDR3 protein. This table holds over 350,000 distinct CDR3 sequences, 15% to 20% found once. Material for sequencing was PBMCs or a T cell subset sorted from them (not recorded which). The origin of the receptors is a man aged 18 to 29 who had mild COVID-19 (a few samples of this study predate the infection). Cell type and time point are not known.

This clonotype was observed many times. J is TRBJ2-3 and V is TRBV11-2, with TRBD1 matching 8 bases. Per the germline V gene, CDR1 is SGHAT and CDR2 is FQNNGV. The CDR3 length is 14 residues. V lost 8 bases to trimming and J lost 4 bases; unmatched junction nucleotides: 8. CDR3 in amino acids: CASAWTGLADTQYF. The CDR3 DNA sequence: TGTGCCAGCGCTTGGACAGGGCTTGCAGATACGCAGTATTTT.

The chain has TRBV12-3 or TRBV12-4 and TRBJ2-5, with TRBD1 identical over 9 bases. The CDR3 has 15 amino acids. J gave up 5 bases and V 6 bases, and 10 bases lay outside the gene matches. The CDR3 is CASSPNTGGLETQYF. The CDR3 nucleotides are TGTGCCAGCAGCCCAAACACAGGGGGCTTGGAGACCCAGTACTTC.

The J gene is TRBJ1-1, the V gene TRBV9; D remains ambiguous. The CDR3 sequence is 13 residues long. The ends were cut back, 0 bases at V and 5 bases at J, with 8 bases in the middle. The germline V gene has CDR1 SGDLS and CDR2 YYNGEE. The CDR3, as DNA: TGTGCCAGCAGCGTAGGTGGCGCTACTGAAGCTTTCTTT. Its translation: CASSVGGATEAFF.

CDR3 coding DNA: TGTGCCAGCAGCCAATCCGATAACACGGGGACCCAGTACTTC. Translated, it gives CASSQSDNTGTQYF. The chain recombines TRBV3-1 with TRBJ2-5; D not certain. The CDR3 length is 14 residues. The germline V and J ends were trimmed by 2 bases and 7 bases, with 14 bases remaining between them. Germline values: CDR1 LGHDT, CDR2 YNNKEL (reference sequence).

There are a few counts of this clonotype. J is TRBJ1-2 and V is TRBV25-1, with a tentative D call TRBD1 (6 bases). Germline CDR1 reads MGHDK; CDR2 reads SYGVNS. Between the trimmed V and J ends, which lost 2 bases and 4 bases, there was a span of 23 bases. CDR3 size: 18 residues. CDR3: CASSEMTGGGGRPYGYTF. Here the CDR3 DNA reads TGTGCCAGCAGTGAAATGACGGGAGGGGGAGGAAGGCCCTATGGCTACACCTTC.

Only a few counts were recorded for this clonotype. This sequence joins TRBV7-8 and TRBJ2-5; tentatively, D is TRBD2 (5 bases). In germline, CDR1 is SGHVS, CDR2 FQNEAQ. The V gene lost 4 bases and the J gene lost 11 bases, with 14 bases spanning the gap. The CDR3 contains 12 residues. The CDR3 here is CASSSLAREQYF. As DNA, the CDR3 is TGTGCCAGCAGCTCTCTGGCCCGGGAACAGTACTTC.

V is TRBV7-9 and J is TRBJ1-1, with D tentatively TRBD1 (5 bases). Per germline, CDR1 SEHNR and CDR2 FQNEAQ (reference sequence). Trimming took 0 bases from V and 5 from J, leaving 10 bases between them. The CDR3 extends over 14 amino acids. The CDR3 nucleotides read TGTGCCAGCAGCTTAGCGGAGGGGTTAACTGAAGCTTTCTTT. Amino acid sequence: CASSLAEGLTEAFF.

This clonotype was observed a handful of times. The chain employs TRBV12-3 or TRBV12-4 and TRBJ1-1; D remains ambiguous. Trimming stripped 6 bases from V and 6 bases from J, with 17 bases between. The CDR3 has 14 residues. CDR3 amino acids: CASSRESRLAEAFF. CDR3 bases: TGTGCCAGCAGCCGGGAGAGCAGGCTCGCTGAAGCTTTCTTT.

In its sample, this clonotype was seen a few times. J is TRBJ1-5 and V is TRBV7-2; D call uncertain. Trimming took off 4 bases at V and 0 bases at J, with 16 bases between the two ends. Germline lookup yields CDR1 SGHTA and CDR2 FQGNSA. CDR3 length equals 17 residues. Written as DNA, the CDR3 is TGTGCCAGCAGCTCTTGGGTGGGAGGGAGTAGCAATCAGCCCCAGCATTTT. It is translated as CASSSWVGGSSNQPQHF.

This clonotype was counted a few times. The chain joins TRBV5-6 to TRBJ2-1, with TRBD1 matching 10 bases. Germline V gene data show CDR1 as SGHDT and CDR2 as YYEEEE. CDR3 length: 15 residues. V lost 6 bases and J lost 7; bases outside the gene matches: 10. CDR3 nucleotides: TGTGCCAGCAAATCCCGGGACAGGGGTCGGAATGAGCAGTTCTTC. It is translated as CASKSRDRGRNEQFF. The full variable domain, its missing parts supplied by reference TRBV5-6 and TRBJ2-1, is DAGVTQSPTHLIKTRGQQVTLRCSPKSGHDTVSWYQQALGQGPQFIFQYYEEEERQRGNFPDRFSGHQFPNYSSELNVNALLLGDSALYLCASKSRDRGRNEQFFGPGTRLTVL.

This clonotype was observed a few times. V is TRBV27 and J is TRBJ1-5; 9 bases are shared with TRBD1. CDR1 and CDR2 (germline): MNHEY, SMNVEV (reference sequence). CDR3 length equals 15 residues. V lost 5 bases, J lost 5 bases, and 7 bases stayed unmatched. DNA of the CDR3: TGTGCCAGCAGTCCACGGACAGGGGTGTATCAGCCCCAGCATTTT. Amino acid sequence: CASSPRTGVYQPQHF.

This clonotype showed up just a few times. The V gene is TRBV7-2, the J gene TRBJ1-6; 10 bases align to TRBD1. Germline values: CDR1 SGHTA, CDR2 FQGNSA. The V gene end was trimmed by 4 bases and the J gene end by 4 bases; junction bases not matched to a gene: 4. This CDR3 comprises 16 residues. CDR3 protein: CASSSQGQGYNSPLHF. DNA for the CDR3: TGTGCCAGCAGCTCCCAGGGACAGGGGTATAATTCACCCCTCCACTTT.

This clonotype was picked up many times. V is TRBV7-2 and J is TRBJ2-5; TRBD1 agrees at 8 bases. Germline trimming cut 5 bases from V and 5 bases from J; bases unmatched to any gene: 1. This CDR3 has 12 amino acids. The V gene's germline CDR1 is SGHTA and CDR2 FQGNSA. CDR3 loop: CASSRTGETQYF. The CDR3 DNA reads as TGTGCCAGCAGCCGGACAGGGGAGACCCAGTACTTC.

The J gene is TRBJ1-2, the V gene TRBV6-2 or TRBV6-3; D gene uncertain. Germline V gene sequence: CDR1 MNHEY, CDR2 SVGEGT. The CDR3 consists of 13 residues. The V gene lost 6 bases and the J gene lost 3 bases, with 11 bases spanning the gap. Here the CDR3 DNA reads TGTGCCAGCAGCGAAGTAGAAGACTATGGCTACACCTTC. Translated: CASSEVEDYGYTF.

This clonotype was observed a handful of times. This chain uses TRBV7-2 with TRBJ1-2, with D perhaps TRBD1 (6 bases). The germline gives CDR1 SGHTA, CDR2 FQGNSA. The CDR3 length is 16 residues. V lost 3 bases to trimming and J lost 5 bases, with 19 bases between them. The CDR3 sequence is CASSFTLGAASYGYTF. CDR3 coding DNA: TGTGCCAGCAGCTTTACTCTGGGGGCCGCAAGTTATGGCTACACCTTC.

This chain links TRBV15 with TRBJ2-7; possibly TRBD2 for D (5 bases). V was clipped by 3 bases and J by 6 bases, with 9 bases between them. The V gene's germline CDR1 is LNHNV and CDR2 YYDKDF (reference sequence). CDR3 length equals 12 residues. The CDR3: CATSRDFSEQYF. CDR3 sequence (DNA): TGTGCCACCAGCAGGGACTTCAGCGAGCAGTACTTC.

The chain carries TRBV11-2 and TRBJ2-5; a weak D match, TRBD2 (7 bases). CDR3 length: 13 residues. The germline V and J ends were trimmed by 7 bases and 3 bases, with 12 bases remaining between them. CDR1 is SGHAT, CDR2 FQNNGV, per germline. In nucleotides, the CDR3 is TGTGCCAGCATCAAAGGGGGGGAAGAGACCCAGTACTTC. This translates into CASIKGGEETQYF. The complete variable domain, with remaining parts taken from reference TRBV11-2 and TRBJ2-5, reads EAGVAQSPRYKIIEKRQSVAFWCNPISGHATLYWYQQILGQGPKLLIQFQNNGVVDDSQLPKDRFSAERLKGVDSTLKIQPAKLEDSAVYLCASIKGGEETQYFGPGTRLLVL.

The rearrangement joins TRBV12-3 or TRBV12-4 to TRBJ2-3, with D unresolved. The CDR3 length is 15 residues. V lost 5 bases, J lost 2 bases, and 14 bases lay in between. The CDR3 DNA sequence: TGTGCCAGCAGTCCTACGACTGGATACACAGATACGCAGTATTTT. It yields the protein CASSPTTGYTDTQYF.

This clonotype came up a few times. The chain links TRBV15 to TRBJ2-2, with D possibly matching TRBD1 (5 bases). The length of the CDR3 is 16 residues. The V end was cut by 4 bases, the J end by 0 bases, with 12 bases between. From germline, CDR1 is LNHNV and CDR2 YYDKDF (reference sequence). The CDR3 here is CATSTRWGSNTGELFF. The CDR3 DNA is TGTGCCACCAGCACCCGTTGGGGCTCGAACACCGGGGAGCTGTTTTTT.